This TCR beta chain originates from a study of T cells in Graves' hyperthyroidism and ophthalmopathy. Authors of the study amplified TCR beta CDR3 regions from RNA transcripts. The TCR CDR3 was amplified in a first-round RT-PCR using the HTBI primer set. TCRdb called the multiplex PCR reads again in MiXCR, with one record for every CDR3 protein. Here the sample spans some 760,000 distinct CDR3 sequences, 11% to 15% being singletons. The CDR3 runs to 15 residues. CDR1 and CDR2 from the germline V gene are LNHDA and SQIVND (reference sequence). Trimming pared 3 bases from V and 5 bases from J, leaving 14 bases between.

Material: blood. The sequence derives from a woman aged 18-29 years with Graves' hyperthyroidism. The chain employs TRBV19 and TRBJ1-5, with D perhaps TRBD1 (5 bases). CDR3 sequence: CASSIGGRVDQPQHF. The CDR3 region has the DNA TGTGCCAGTAGTATCGGTGGCAGGGTGGATCAGCCCCAGCATTTT.